This T cell receptor (beta chain) is from a study of neurological immune-mediated disorders. Sequencing runs each yielded over 200 million TCR-beta sequences from 15-18 subjects. TCRdb reanalysed the 5' RACE reads using MiXCR and keeps one entry per CDR3 protein. The sample yields more than 45,000 distinct CDR3 sequences, over 2% seen once. Trimming removed 11 bases at V and 2 bases at J, with 19 bases between. This CDR3 spans 14 amino acids. The germline V gene has CDR1 SNHLY and CDR2 FYNNEI. The table lists this clonotype with many counts. The material sequenced was PBMCs. The TCR comes from a man aged 50 or older with multiple sclerosis. The genes are TRBV2 and TRBJ2-7, with D possibly being TRBD1 (7 bases). Here the CDR3 reads CASLGGGLPYEQYF. In DNA form, the CDR3 reads TGTGCCTCCCTAGGAGGGGGCCTTCCCTACGAGCAGTACTTC.